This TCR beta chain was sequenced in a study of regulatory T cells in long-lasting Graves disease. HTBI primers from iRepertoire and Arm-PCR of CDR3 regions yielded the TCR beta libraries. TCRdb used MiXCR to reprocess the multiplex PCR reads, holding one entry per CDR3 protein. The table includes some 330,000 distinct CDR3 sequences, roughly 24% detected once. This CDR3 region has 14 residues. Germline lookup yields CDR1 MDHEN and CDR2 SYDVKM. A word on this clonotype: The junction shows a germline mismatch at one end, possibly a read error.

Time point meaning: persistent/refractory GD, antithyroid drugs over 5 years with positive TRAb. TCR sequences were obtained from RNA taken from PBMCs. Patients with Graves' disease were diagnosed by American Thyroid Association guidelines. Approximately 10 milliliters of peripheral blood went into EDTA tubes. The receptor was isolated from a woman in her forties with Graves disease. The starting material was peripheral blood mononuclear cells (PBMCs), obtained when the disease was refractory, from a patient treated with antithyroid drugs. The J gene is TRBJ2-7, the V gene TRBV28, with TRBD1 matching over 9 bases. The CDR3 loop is CVSSYRGPRYEQYF. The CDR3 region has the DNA TGTGTCAGCAGTTACAGGGGGCCTAGGTACGAGCAGTACTTC.